This T cell receptor beta chain was recorded in a study of blood T cells in healthy people across ages. Study-level results: Whereas aged donors had fewer naive CD4+ cells, long-lived donors had more of them and higher diversity. The recorded TCR beta diversity per million T cells decreased in a roughly linear manner with age.

Using a J-beta primer mix together with a sample-barcoded 5' primer, a second PCR was run for roughly 6 to 11 cycles. A single record per CDR3 protein comes from TCRdb applying MiXCR to the 5' RACE reads. Found here are some 1,500,000 distinct CDR3 sequences, under 55% of them singletons; the top ten hold approximately 4%. This clonotype was picked up many times. Its antigen is undetermined. This CDR3 comprises 12 residues. Germline CDR1 is DFQATT and CDR2 is SNEGSKA (reference sequence). This clonotype was obtained from a woman under 30 in good health. Material for sequencing was blood. V is TRBV20-1 and J is TRBJ2-5; the D call may be TRBD1 or TRBD2 (5 bases each). The J call is in doubt because the DNA end fits TRBJ2-3 better. The CDR3 nucleotides are TGCAGTGCTAGTGGAGGCAGGGAAACGCAGTATTTT. Translated, it gives CSASGGRETQYF.